Below are 13 T cell receptor beta chains sequenced from a single sample in a study of graft-versus-host responses after intestinal transplantation. Antigen specificity for these receptors is unknown. Repertoires were generated with immunoSEQ multiplex PCR, while TCRdb's copy carries only in-frame clones and drops some. This sample has roughly 120,000 clones; around 92% occur once, and the top ten carry under 1.5%. The input for sequencing was unstimulated CD8+ T cells sorted from spleen or lymph node cells, taken before transplant. These receptors originate from a human donor who was the organ donor for an intestinal transplant.

About this clone itself: Distinct nucleotide sequences in the sample also encode this CDR3. The CDR3 nucleotides are TGCGCCAGCAGCTTGACCGGATACAATGAGCAGTTCTTC. Translating it yields CASSLTGYNEQFF. This sequence joins TRBV5-1 and TRBJ2-1; D uncertain. With 1 base removed from V and 4 bases from J, the gap between germline ends came to 6 bases. The CDR3 is made up of 13 amino acids. The germline gives CDR1 SGHRS, CDR2 YFSETQ.

The chain uses TRBV7-9 and TRBJ2-1, with D possibly matching TRBD2 (6 bases). From germline, CDR1 is SEHNR and CDR2 FQNEAQ (reference sequence). Trimming cost V 5 bases and J 4 bases, with 12 bases left between them. The CDR3 loop spans 14 amino acids. The CDR3 DNA reads as TGTGCCAGCAGCCGAGGGACTCGATACAATGAGCAGTTCTTC. Its protein product is CASSRGTRYNEQFF.

The V call is TRBV5-4, the J call TRBJ2-7, with D unclear. The CDR3 spans 13 residues. Deletions cut 0 bases from V and 4 bases from J, with 8 bases between. CDR1 is SGHNT and CDR2 is YYREEE in the germline V gene (reference sequence). The CDR3: CASSLDFTYEQYF. In DNA, the CDR3 is TGTGCCAGCAGCTTGGATTTTACGTACGAGCAGTACTTC.

This chain connects TRBV4-2 to TRBJ2-7; D is ambiguous. The CDR3 runs 12 residues. Looked up from germline, CDR1 is LGHNA and CDR2 is YNFKEQ. With 0 bases removed from V and 4 bases from J, the gap between germline ends came to 4 bases. CDR3 nucleotides: TGTGCCAGCAGCCAAGATGGGTACGAGCAGTACTTC. Encoded protein: CASSQDGYEQYF.

The chain combines TRBV27 with TRBJ1-1; TRBD1 matches 12 bases. Germline CDR1 is MNHEY and CDR2 is SMNVEV (reference sequence). This CDR3 contains 17 residues. Trimming at V came to 0 bases and at J to 4 bases, leaving 6 bases not matched to a gene. CDR3 sequence reads: CASSLSPGQGAGTEAFF. The CDR3 DNA follows: TGTGCCAGCAGTTTATCCCCGGGACAGGGGGCAGGCACTGAAGCTTTCTTT.

The chain carries TRBV2 and TRBJ2-1; 8 nucleotides align to TRBD1. This CDR3 comprises 15 residues. The germline CDR1 and CDR2 sequences are SNHLY and FYNNEI. Losses at the gene ends were 5 bases for V and 4 bases for J; bases not matched to a gene: 7. DNA for the CDR3: TGTGCCAGCAGTCCCGACAGGGGTAGGTACAATGAGCAGTTCTTC. It is translated as CASSPDRGRYNEQFF.

J is TRBJ2-5 and V is TRBV11-2; possible D gene TRBD2, 6 bases. Deletions cut 1 base from V and 0 bases from J, with 12 bases between. Per germline, CDR1 SGHAT and CDR2 FQNNGV. The CDR3 spans 16 residues. In nucleotides, the CDR3 is TGTGCCAGCAGCTTAGGATGGGCGGGGTACCAAGAGACCCAGTACTTC. Translated: CASSLGWAGYQETQYF. The complete variable domain, with remaining parts taken from reference TRBV11-2 and TRBJ2-5, reads EAGVAQSPRYKIIEKRQSVAFWCNPISGHATLYWYQQILGQGPKLLIQFQNNGVVDDSQLPKDRFSAERLKGVDSTLKIQPAKLEDSAVYLCASSLGWAGYQETQYFGPGTRLLVL.

J is TRBJ1-2 and V is TRBV27, with D possibly being TRBD1 (6 bases). The V end was cut by 11 bases, the J end by 4 bases, with 11 bases between. The CDR3 consists of 11 residues. Per germline, CDR1 MNHEY and CDR2 SMNVEV (reference sequence). CDR3 DNA: TGTGCCTCACAGGGCCCCTATGGCTACACCTTC. Translated, it gives CASQGPYGYTF.

CDR3 residues: CASSFYSGELFF. CDR3 DNA sequence: TGTGCCAGCAGCTTTTACAGCGGGGAGCTGTTTTTT. The rearrangement uses TRBV5-4 and TRBJ2-2, with unresolved D. The CDR3 runs to 12 residues. From germline, CDR1 is SGHNT and CDR2 YYREEE (reference sequence). V was clipped by 2 bases and J by 7 bases, with 6 bases between them. Using reference TRBV5-4 and TRBJ2-2 for the parts outside the CDR3, the full variable domain is ETGVTQSPTHLIKTRGQQVTLRCSSQSGHNTVSWYQQALGQGPQFIFQYYREEENGRGNFPPRFSGLQFPNYSSELNVNALELDDSALYLCASSFYSGELFFGEGSRLTVL.

The chain couples TRBV18 to TRBJ2-3; TRBD1 might be the D (5 bases). The CDR3 runs 14 residues. Trimming stripped 1 base from V and 2 bases from J, with 7 bases between. Germline-derived CDR1 and CDR2 are KGHSH and LQKENI. CDR3 in amino acids: CASSPLGDTDTQYF. CDR3 nucleotide sequence: TGTGCCAGCTCACCACTAGGGGACACAGATACGCAGTATTTT.

This clone was seen once. The chain recombines TRBV6-4 with TRBJ2-1; 8 positions agree with TRBD2. CDR1 is MRHNA and CDR2 is SNTAGT in the germline V gene. V was pared by 3 bases and J by 6 bases, with 7 bases of the junction left unmatched. The CDR3 runs to 15 residues. CDR3 coding DNA: TGTGCCAGCAGTGAGGCGGGAGGAGGGGGCAATGAGCAGTTCTTC. The encoded protein is CASSEAGGGGNEQFF.

The V gene is TRBV4-1, the J gene TRBJ2-1; 13 bases align to TRBD2. Germline values: CDR1 MGHRA, CDR2 YSYEKL. The CDR3 extends over 15 amino acids. The J segment lost 9 bases and the V segment lost 4 bases, leaving 6 bases of the junction unmatched. CDR3 in DNA: TGCGCCAGCAGCCTCGGACTAGCGGGAGACATTGAGCAGTTCTTC. Translated: CASSLGLAGDIEQFF.

The chain couples TRBV30 to TRBJ2-7, with D possibly matching TRBD1 (6 bases). The length of the CDR3 is 17 residues. The germline V gene has CDR1 GTSNPN and CDR2 SVGIG (reference sequence). Trimming took off 5 bases at V and 1 base at J, with 24 bases between the two ends. The CDR3 bases are TGTGCCTGGCGGTCCCCGGCGAGGGGGATTATTTCCTACGAGCAGTACTTC. Its protein product is CAWRSPARGIISYEQYF.